This TCR beta chain was captured in a study of beta chain features in type 1 diabetes. TCRB transcripts that were expressed got sequenced, as all of the isolated RNA had been reverse transcribed. The data were produced by immunoSEQ multiplex PCR, yet TCRdb's version contains in-frame clones alone and is incomplete. The sample lists under 950,000 clones, roughly a sixth occurring once. The CDR3 consists of 14 residues. The germline V gene encodes CDR1 ENHRY and CDR2 SYGVKD. V was clipped by 6 bases and J by 4 bases; unmatched bases: 8. This clone was observed a handful of times. Input material: naive CD4+ T cells from blood. The rearrangement joins TRBV10-3 to TRBJ2-7; 8 positions match TRBD1. The clonotype was recovered from a woman aged 18 to 35 in good health. This chain's CDR3 is CAIRSDRGEYEQYF. The CDR3 nucleotides read TGTGCCATCAGGAGCGACAGGGGCGAGTACGAGCAGTACTTC.